This entry describes one T cell receptor beta chain. Antigen unknown. These data belong to a study of radiotherapy plus CTLA-4 blockade in lung cancer. Across the study: Overall, less than 20% of patients showed an objective response, while over 25% attained disease control.

V was pared by 4 bases and J by 13 bases, with 11 bases of the junction left unmatched. Germline CDR1 and CDR2: SGHTA and FQGNSA. The CDR3 spans 14 residues. Assay: immunoSEQ multiplex PCR; the TCRdb copy retains only in-frame clones and omits some. The profile shows tens of thousands of clones, around 87% of them singletons. General observations from the study: Clones derived from tumor TCRs expanded in blood after radiotherapy plus ipilimumab.

This chain links TRBV7-2 with TRBJ2-2, with 8 nucleotides matching TRBD2. The receptor was derived from a human donor with non-small cell lung cancer that progressed on radiotherapy plus ipilimumab. The source material was peripheral blood, sampled from a patient treated with radiotherapy plus ipilimumab. The CDR3 loop reads CASSSGTSRGRLFF. The CDR3 nucleotides are TGTGCCAGCAGCTCCGGGACTAGTAGGGGTAGGCTGTTTTTT.